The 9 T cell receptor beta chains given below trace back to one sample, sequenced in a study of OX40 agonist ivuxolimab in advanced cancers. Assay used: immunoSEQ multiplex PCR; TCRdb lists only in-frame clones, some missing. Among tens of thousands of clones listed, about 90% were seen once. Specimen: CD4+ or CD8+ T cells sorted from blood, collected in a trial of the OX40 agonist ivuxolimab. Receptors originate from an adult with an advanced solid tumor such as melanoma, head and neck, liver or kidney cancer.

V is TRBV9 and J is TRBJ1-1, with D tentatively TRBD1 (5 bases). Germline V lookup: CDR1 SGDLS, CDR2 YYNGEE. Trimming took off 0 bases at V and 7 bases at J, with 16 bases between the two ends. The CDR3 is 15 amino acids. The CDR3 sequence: CASSVGDGGIVEAFF. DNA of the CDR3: TGTGCCAGCAGCGTAGGCGACGGGGGAATAGTTGAAGCTTTCTTT.

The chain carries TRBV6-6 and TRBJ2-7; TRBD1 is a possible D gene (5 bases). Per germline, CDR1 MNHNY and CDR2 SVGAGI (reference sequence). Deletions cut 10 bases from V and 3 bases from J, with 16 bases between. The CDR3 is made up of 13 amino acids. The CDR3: CATKTAEYYEQYF. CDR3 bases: TGTGCCACCAAGACAGCAGAATACTACGAGCAGTACTTC.

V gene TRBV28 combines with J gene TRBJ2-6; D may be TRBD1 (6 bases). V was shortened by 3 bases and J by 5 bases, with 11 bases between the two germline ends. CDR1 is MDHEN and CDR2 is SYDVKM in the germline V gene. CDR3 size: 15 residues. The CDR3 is CASSFRGLRANVLTF. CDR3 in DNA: TGTGCCAGCAGTTTCAGGGGCCTTAGGGCCAACGTCCTGACTTTC.

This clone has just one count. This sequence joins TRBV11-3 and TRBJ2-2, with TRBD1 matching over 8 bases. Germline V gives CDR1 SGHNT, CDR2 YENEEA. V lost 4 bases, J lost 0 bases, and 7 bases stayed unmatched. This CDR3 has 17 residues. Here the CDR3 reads CASSSGLGQANTGELFF. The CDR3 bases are TGTGCCAGCAGCTCGGGCCTGGGACAGGCGAACACCGGGGAGCTGTTTTTT.

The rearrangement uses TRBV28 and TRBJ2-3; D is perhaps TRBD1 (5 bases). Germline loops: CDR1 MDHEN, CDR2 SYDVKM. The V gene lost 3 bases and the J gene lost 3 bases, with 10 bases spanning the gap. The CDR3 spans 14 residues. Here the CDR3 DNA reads TGTGCCAGCAGTTTCAGGGCGGATACAGATACGCAGTATTTT. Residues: CASSFRADTDTQYF.

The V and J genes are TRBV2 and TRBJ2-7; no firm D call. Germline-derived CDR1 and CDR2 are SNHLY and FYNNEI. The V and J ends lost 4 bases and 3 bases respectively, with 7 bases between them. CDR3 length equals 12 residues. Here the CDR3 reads CASSALDYEQYF. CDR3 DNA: TGTGCCAGCAGTGCCCTTGACTACGAGCAGTACTTC.

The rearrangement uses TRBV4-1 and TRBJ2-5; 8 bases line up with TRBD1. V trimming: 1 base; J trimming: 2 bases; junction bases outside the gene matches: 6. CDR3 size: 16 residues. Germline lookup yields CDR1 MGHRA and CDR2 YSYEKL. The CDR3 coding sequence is TGCGCCAGCAGCCAAGTCCGGGACAGGTTTCAAGAGACCCAGTACTTC. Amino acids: CASSQVRDRFQETQYF.

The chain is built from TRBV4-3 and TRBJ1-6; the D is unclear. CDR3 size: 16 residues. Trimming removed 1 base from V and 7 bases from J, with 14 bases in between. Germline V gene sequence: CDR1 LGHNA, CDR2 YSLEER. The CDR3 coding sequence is TGCGCCAGCAGCCAAGCCAGGTCGACCTTGAATTCACCCCTCCACTTT. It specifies CASSQARSTLNSPLHF.

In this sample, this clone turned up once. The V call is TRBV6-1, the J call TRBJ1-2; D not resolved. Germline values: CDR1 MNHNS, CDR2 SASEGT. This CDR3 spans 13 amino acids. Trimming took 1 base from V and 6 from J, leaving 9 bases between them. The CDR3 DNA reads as TGTGCCAGCAGTGAAGTATCCCTTAATGGCTACACCTTC. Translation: CASSEVSLNGYTF.